Presented here are 11 T cell receptor beta chains from one specimen sequenced in a study of T cells in Graves' hyperthyroidism and ophthalmopathy. Authors of the study amplified TCR beta CDR3 regions from RNA transcripts. The HTBI primer set drove a first-round RT-PCR of the TCR CDR3. Via MiXCR, TCRdb re-called the multiplex PCR reads, giving one row per CDR3 protein. Here the sample spans under 600,000 distinct CDR3 sequences, 15% to 20% being singletons. The sequenced material came from blood. These receptors all come from a woman in her 40s with Graves' ophthalmopathy.

The chain employs TRBV5-1 and TRBJ2-1; D ambiguous. The CDR3 has 17 amino acids. CDR1 is SGHRS and CDR2 is YFSETQ in the germline V gene. Trimming shortened V by 0 bases and J by 9 bases, and 22 bases separated the two germline ends. DNA for the CDR3: TGCGCCAGCAGCTTGGGACCTCGAGACCACCTTAGGTCTGAGCAGTTCTTC. The encoded protein is CASSLGPRDHLRSEQFF.

The sample holds many counts of this clonotype. The J gene is TRBJ1-1, the V gene TRBV12-3 or TRBV12-4; D unclear. V gave up 6 bases and J gave up 1 base, with 15 bases separating them. This CDR3 is built from 15 residues. The CDR3 coding sequence is TGTGCCAGCAGACCTCCCGGACGGGCGAACACTGAAGCTTTCTTT. Amino acid sequence: CASRPPGRANTEAFF.

This clonotype occurred many times. V is TRBV20-1 and J is TRBJ1-1; tentatively, D is TRBD1 (5 bases). The CDR3 is 16 residues long. Germline loops: CDR1 DFQATT, CDR2 SNEGSKA (reference sequence). V lost 1 base and J 4 bases, leaving 19 bases between the germline ends. The CDR3 here is CSARVRGSGVLTEAFF. CDR3 coding DNA: TGCAGTGCTAGAGTAAGGGGCAGCGGAGTCCTCACTGAAGCTTTCTTT.

This chain uses TRBV5-1 with TRBJ1-6; 9 bases are a match to TRBD1. Per germline, CDR1 SGHRS and CDR2 YFSETQ. V trimming: 4 bases; J trimming: 7 bases; junction bases outside the gene matches: 6. The CDR3 has 15 amino acids. CDR3 coding DNA: TGCGCCAGCAGCCCCTGGACAGGGGACAATTCACCCCTCCACTTT. Protein sequence: CASSPWTGDNSPLHF.

In its sample, this clonotype was seen a few times. The V and J genes are TRBV5-1 and TRBJ2-7, with D perhaps TRBD2 (5 bases). The CDR3 sequence is 17 residues long. CDR1 is SGHRS, CDR2 YFSETQ, per germline. V was shortened by 6 bases and J by 0 bases, with 22 bases between the two germline ends. This CDR3 is CASKLATESKSSYEQYF. In DNA form, the CDR3 reads TGCGCCAGCAAATTAGCGACCGAGTCAAAAAGCTCCTACGAGCAGTACTTC.

This clonotype was observed at least ten times. The CDR3 reads CSARARDYEQYF. The CDR3 DNA follows: TGCAGTGCTAGAGCCAGGGATTACGAGCAGTACTTC. This chain links TRBV20-1 with TRBJ2-7; tentative D call: TRBD1 (5 bases). CDR3 length: 12 residues. The ends were cut back, 1 base at V and 4 bases at J, with 8 bases in the middle. Germline CDR1 DFQATT, CDR2 SNEGSKA (reference sequence).

This rearrangement joins TRBV29-1 to TRBJ2-7; perhaps TRBD1 as D (6 bases). V lost 6 bases and J 5 bases, leaving 17 bases between the germline ends. Germline-derived CDR1 and CDR2 are SQVTM and ANQGSEA. The length of the CDR3 is 13 residues. The CDR3 loop reads CSVIPTGFHEQYF. In DNA form, the CDR3 reads TGCAGCGTGATTCCTACAGGGTTCCACGAGCAGTACTTC.

Concerning this clonotype: This may arise from a read error, as a much more abundant clone is one base away. The chain couples TRBV3-1 to TRBJ2-1; possible D gene TRBD2, 6 bases. This CDR3 is 16 amino acids long. Germline loops: CDR1 LGHDT, CDR2 YNNKEL (reference sequence). V was cut by 1 base and J by 10 bases, with 20 bases left in between. CDR3 loop: CASSQGVAVLGNEQFF. The CDR3 DNA reads TGTGCCAGCAGCCAAGGGGTAGCGGTCTTGGGGAACGAGCAGTTCTTC.

In this sample, this clonotype turned up a few times. The chain combines TRBV20-1 with TRBJ2-5; D not certain. In germline, CDR1 is DFQATT, CDR2 SNEGSKA (reference sequence). V lost 1 base to trimming and J lost 0 bases, with 9 bases between them. The CDR3 contains 14 residues. This CDR3 is CSARGWSYQETQYF. In nucleotides, the CDR3 is TGCAGTGCTAGAGGTTGGTCTTACCAAGAGACCCAGTACTTC.

This clonotype has at least ten counts. The V call is TRBV30, the J call TRBJ2-5, with a tentative D call TRBD2 (6 bases). The CDR3 runs 14 residues. The germline V and J ends were trimmed by 0 bases and 3 bases, with 11 bases remaining between them. Germline CDR1 and CDR2: GTSNPN and SVGIG (reference sequence). The DNA for the CDR3 is TGTGCCTGGAGTGTAAAGGGCGGGGAAGAGACCCAGTACTTC. Its translation: CAWSVKGGEETQYF.

This clonotype occurred many times. The chain has TRBV11-2 and TRBJ1-5; D unclear. V lost 2 bases to trimming and J lost 7 bases, with 12 bases between them. The CDR3 runs 14 residues. CDR1 SGHAT and CDR2 FQNNGV come from the germline V gene. The CDR3 is CASSLIGNAQPQHF. Here the CDR3 DNA reads TGTGCCAGCAGCTTAATAGGGAACGCGCAGCCCCAGCATTTT.